Listed below are T cell receptor beta chains from one sample, sequenced in a study of T cell repertoires in cytomegalovirus infection. No antigen has been identified for these receptors. Each CDR3 protein gets one entry after TCRdb re-called the reads with MiXCR. The repertoire holds just under 500,000 distinct CDR3 sequences, with about 33% as singletons. The sequences come from cultured PBMCs, collected from culture after CMV antigen stimulation. These receptors originate from a human donor in good health (CMV status not recorded). Some clones in this sample may be carry-over from other donors' samples. CDR3s include the opening cysteine and the closing phenylalanine or tryptophan. A D gene is named only where the DNA matches it firmly. Expanded clones get a size class; other rows say once, few or many, or leave the size out.

>TRBD2|17|TRBV4-1|few|TRBJ2-3
CASSQGLAGPRTDTQYF
TGCGCCAGCAGCCAGGGACTAGCGGGACCACGCACAGATACGCAGTATTTT
>NA|15|TRBV7-2|NA|TRBJ2-2
CASSLAQAITGELFF
TGTGCCAGCAGCTTAGCGCAGGCTATCACCGGGGAGCTGTTTTTT
>NA|15|TRBV7-2|few|TRBJ1-4
CASSLAGGVNEKLFF
TGTGCCAGCAGCTTAGCCGGGGGCGTTAATGAAAAACTGTTTTTT
>TRBD1|15|TRBV28|NA|TRBJ2-7
CASSSGTANSYEQYF
TGTGCCAGCAGCTCCGGGACAGCGAACTCCTACGAGCAGTACTTC
>TRBD1|15|TRBV19|NA|TRBJ2-1
CASSTGTGLRYEQFF
TGTGCCAGTTCAACCGGGACAGGGCTTCGATATGAGCAGTTCTTC
>NA|13|TRBV19|NA|TRBJ2-5
CASSINRGETQYF
TGTGCCAGTAGTATTAACAGAGGAGAGACCCAGTACTTC
>NA|12|TRBV18|NA|TRBJ2-7
CASSPQGLEQYF
TGTGCCAGCTCACCCCAGGGTCTCGAGCAGTACTTC
>NA|18|TRBV28|few|TRBJ1-5
CASSLFEEAAGQDQPQHF
TGTGCCAGCAGTTTATTTGAAGAGGCGGCAGGGCAGGATCAGCCCCAGCATTTT
>TRBD2|14|TRBV20-1|NA|TRBJ2-1
CSATGTSGRDEQFF
TGCAGTGCTACAGGGACTAGCGGGAGGGATGAGCAGTTCTTC
>NA|15|TRBV11-2|NA|TRBJ1-1
CASSLWGGGGTEAFF
TGTGCCAGCAGCTTATGGGGGGGCGGGGGCACTGAAGCTTTCTTT
>NA|16|TRBV4-1|once|TRBJ2-1
CASSRRLGSSYNEQFF
TGCGCCAGCAGCCGGCGACTAGGGAGCTCCTACAATGAGCAGTTCTTC
>NA|15|TRBV6-5|few|TRBJ2-1
CASSFSATAYNEQFF
TGTGCCAGCAGTTTTAGCGCCACAGCCTACAATGAGCAGTTCTTC
>TRBD2|16|TRBV11-2|few|TRBJ2-3
CASSFRLAGSTDTQYF
TGTGCCAGCAGCTTCAGGTTAGCGGGCTCCACAGATACGCAGTATTTT
>TRBD2|16|TRBV7-3|NA|TRBJ2-3
CASSRGTSGYTDTQYF
TGTGCCAGCAGCAGAGGGACTAGCGGATACACAGATACGCAGTATTTT
>NA|14|TRBV12-3/TRBV12-4|few|TRBJ1-1
CASSIRQVNTEAFF
TGTGCCAGCTCCATCCGACAGGTGAACACTGAAGCTTTCTTT
>TRBD2|17|TRBV4-1|NA|TRBJ2-2
CASSQRLAETNTGELFF
TGCGCCAGCAGCCAACGGCTAGCGGAGACGAACACCGGGGAGCTGTTTTTT
>NA|12|TRBV6-2/TRBV6-3|many|TRBJ1-5
CASRAGQQPQHF
TGTGCCAGCAGAGCAGGCCAACAGCCCCAGCATTTT
>NA|15|TRBV4-1|few|TRBJ2-2
CASSPSTGNTGELFF
TGCGCCAGCAGCCCCTCTACTGGGAACACCGGGGAGCTGTTTTTT
>TRBD1|14|TRBV19|NA|TRBJ1-5
CASSRDSWNQPQHF
TGTGCCAGTAGTAGGGACAGTTGGAATCAGCCCCAGCATTTT
>NA|14|TRBV7-9|NA|TRBJ1-6
CASSPPGANSPLHF
TGTGCCAGCAGTCCGCCAGGGGCGAATTCACCCCTCCACTTT
>TRBD1|16|TRBV4-2|NA|TRBJ2-1
CASSAQTGGSYNEQFF
TGTGCCAGCAGCGCGCAAACAGGGGGCTCTTACAATGAGCAGTTCTTC
>NA|13|TRBV30|NA|TRBJ2-1
CAWSSSSNHEQFF
TGTGCCTGGAGTTCTTCTAGTAACCATGAGCAGTTCTTC
>NA|15|TRBV20-1|NA|TRBJ1-2
CSARDQRRLHYGYTF
TGCAGTGCTAGAGATCAGAGAAGGTTACACTATGGCTACACCTTC
>TRBD1|19|TRBV6-5|few|TRBJ1-5
CASSYANRGRTGRNQPQHF
TGTGCCAGCAGTTACGCGAACAGGGGGCGAACGGGGCGCAATCAGCCCCAGCATTTT
>NA|17|TRBV7-9|few|TRBJ1-5
CASSPLSIGPGDQPQHF
TGTGCCAGCAGCCCCCTATCTATAGGCCCGGGGGATCAGCCCCAGCATTTT
>TRBD1|14|TRBV12-3/TRBV12-4|NA|TRBJ1-3
CASSLRGTGYPIYF
TGTGCCAGCAGTTTACGCGGGACAGGGTACCCCATATATTTT
>TRBD2|14|TRBV19|NA|TRBJ2-7
CASSISGRPNEQYF
TGTGCCAGTAGTATAAGCGGGAGGCCAAACGAGCAGTACTTC
>NA|12|TRBV27|few|TRBJ1-5
CASSFLGGPQHF
TGTGCCAGCAGTTTCCTAGGGGGTCCCCAGCATTTT
>NA|14|TRBV4-1|NA|TRBJ1-3
CASSQVGGRDTIYF
TGCGCCAGCAGCCAAGTGGGTGGGAGGGACACCATATATTTT
>NA|15|TRBV7-2|few|TRBJ2-7
CASSLAGFVGYEQYF
TGTGCCAGCAGCTTAGCGGGGTTCGTGGGCTACGAGCAGTACTTC
>TRBD1|13|TRBV7-2|few|TRBJ2-4
CASSSPGQIIQYF
TGTGCCAGCAGCTCCCCGGGACAGATAATTCAGTACTTC
>TRBD1|15|TRBV19|many|TRBJ2-1
CASTNRGSWGDEQFF
TGTGCCAGTACCAACAGGGGGAGCTGGGGGGATGAGCAGTTCTTC
>TRBD1|17|TRBV5-5|few|TRBJ1-3
CASTPIWTGRSGNTIYF
TGTGCCAGCACCCCAATTTGGACAGGGCGGTCTGGAAACACCATATATTTT
>TRBD2|16|TRBV7-9|few|TRBJ2-3
CASSLELADSTDTQYF
TGTGCCAGCAGCTTAGAACTAGCGGACAGCACAGATACGCAGTATTTT
>TRBD2|16|TRBV2|NA|TRBJ2-3
CASRISGRGSTDTQYF
TGTGCCAGCAGGATTAGCGGGAGGGGGAGCACAGATACGCAGTATTTT
>TRBD2|18|TRBV4-3|NA|TRBJ2-1
CASSQGRLAGGLGNEQFF
TGCGCCAGCAGCCAAGGTAGACTAGCGGGAGGGCTGGGCAATGAGCAGTTCTTC
>TRBD2|13|TRBV2|NA|TRBJ2-5
CASSELAETTQYF
TGTGCCAGCAGTGAGCTAGCGGAGACGACCCAGTACTTC
>TRBD1|15|TRBV19|NA|TRBJ1-2
CASSLGDRRFYGYTF
TGTGCCAGTAGCCTAGGGGACAGGCGTTTCTATGGCTACACCTTC
>NA|16|TRBV4-1|few|TRBJ2-2
CASSQGPGQNTGELFF
TGCGCCAGCAGCCAAGGTCCAGGACAGAACACCGGGGAGCTGTTTTTT
>NA|15|TRBV18|NA|TRBJ1-5
CASSAEGTAEQPQHF
TGTGCCAGCTCAGCGGAGGGGACGGCTGAGCAGCCCCAGCATTTT
>NA|12|TRBV6-1|NA|TRBJ2-7
CAGSGQDYEQYF
TGTGCCGGATCGGGACAAGACTACGAGCAGTACTTC
>TRBD1|17|TRBV6-1|NA|TRBJ1-3
CASRTRTGRRSGNTIYF
TGTGCCAGCAGAACTAGGACAGGAAGAAGGTCTGGAAACACCATATATTTT
>TRBD1|16|TRBV27|few|TRBJ2-5
CASSNIIGDREETQYF
TGTGCCAGCAGCAATATTATCGGGGACAGAGAAGAGACCCAGTACTTC
>NA|16|TRBV5-1|NA|TRBJ1-5
CASPTGGEFGNQPQHF
TGCGCCAGCCCGACTGGCGGGGAATTCGGCAATCAGCCCCAGCATTTT
>NA|13|TRBV4-3|NA|TRBJ2-1
CASSQDRGTEQFF
TGCGCCAGCAGCCAAGATCGGGGTACTGAGCAGTTCTTC
>TRBD1|17|TRBV6-1|few|TRBJ2-1
CASSERTGDSSYNEQFF
TGTGCCAGCAGTGAACGGACAGGGGATTCCTCCTACAATGAGCAGTTCTTC
>NA|14|TRBV24-1|NA|TRBJ2-3
CATSDLLFTDTQYF
TGTGCCACCAGTGATTTGCTCTTCACAGATACGCAGTATTTT
>NA|15|TRBV12-3/TRBV12-4|few|TRBJ1-3
CASRSKGGSGNTIYF
TGTGCCAGCAGGTCTAAAGGGGGCTCTGGAAACACCATATATTTT
>TRBD2|15|TRBV6-1|NA|TRBJ2-1
CASRPGLAGLNEQFF
TGTGCCAGCAGGCCGGGACTAGCAGGGTTAAATGAGCAGTTCTTC
>NA|12|TRBV28|few|TRBJ2-7
CATLYGTYEQYF
TGTGCCACCCTGTACGGGACCTACGAGCAGTACTTC
>NA|15|TRBV7-2|many|TRBJ1-2
CASSLQGFINYGYTF
TGTGCCAGCAGCTTACAGGGATTTATTAACTATGGCTACACCTTC
>NA|17|TRBV4-1|few|TRBJ2-5
CASPLMGLGGYQETQYF
TGCGCCAGCCCCCTGATGGGGCTAGGGGGTTACCAAGAGACCCAGTACTTC
>TRBD2|17|TRBV7-2|NA|TRBJ2-1
CASSLGSGISSYNEQFF
TGTGCCAGCAGCTTAGGGAGCGGGATTAGCTCCTACAATGAGCAGTTCTTC
>NA|14|TRBV6-1|many|TRBJ2-4
CASSLNLAKNIQYF
TGTGCCAGCAGTTTAAATCTAGCCAAAAACATTCAGTACTTC
>NA|12|TRBV12-3/TRBV12-4|NA|TRBJ2-5
CASGNQQETQYF
TGTGCCAGCGGTAATCAACAAGAGACCCAGTACTTC